These 24 T cell receptor beta chains were sequenced from one sample in a study of follicular helper T cells after annual influenza vaccination. Assay: immunoSEQ multiplex PCR; the TCRdb copy retains only in-frame clones and omits some. The repertoire holds about 9,200 clones, roughly 80% seen once, with more than 1.5% in the top ten. Time point of the sample: 2015-2016 season, pre-vaccination. The sample was CXCR5+ CD38- circulating T follicular helper cells from blood, taken on the day of influenza vaccination. As to subset: circulating Tfh, non-naive CD4+CXCR5+PD-1+ (ICOS+CD38+ or ICOS-CD38-). These receptors originate from an adult who received the influenza vaccine.

J is TRBJ2-7 and V is TRBV4-2; D unclear. CDR1 and CDR2 from the germline V gene are LGHNA and YNFKEQ. V was trimmed by 0 bases and J by 7 bases, leaving 7 bases between them. The CDR3 loop spans 12 amino acids. For the CDR3, the DNA is TGTGCCAGCAGCCAAGAACGGAAGGAGCAGTACTTC. It specifies CASSQERKEQYF.

The chain is built from TRBV5-1 and TRBJ2-2, with D perhaps assigned TRBD1 or TRBD2 (5 bases each). The V gene lost 4 bases and the J gene lost 1 base, with 11 bases spanning the gap. The V gene's germline CDR1 is SGHRS and CDR2 YFSETQ. This CDR3 region has 15 residues. The CDR3 loop is CASSQGTGNTGELFF. CDR3 coding DNA: TGCGCCAGCAGCCAAGGGACGGGGAACACCGGGGAGCTGTTTTTT.

CDR3 sequence (DNA): TGTGCCTGGGGGGACAGGGAAAAACTGTTTTTT. The encoded protein is CAWGDREKLFF. The rearrangement uses TRBV30 and TRBJ1-4; TRBD1 matches 8 bases. The V gene's germline CDR1 is GTSNPN and CDR2 SVGIG (reference sequence). J was trimmed by 8 bases and V by 5 bases; bases with no gene match: 1. The CDR3 extends over 11 amino acids.

V is TRBV7-9 and J is TRBJ1-5, with TRBD1 identical over 9 bases. The CDR3 consists of 15 residues. The germline CDR1 and CDR2 sequences are SEHNR and FQNEAQ (reference sequence). Germline trimming cut 5 bases from V and 5 bases from J; bases unmatched to any gene: 7. CDR3 protein: CASSPGTGSDQPQHF. The CDR3 DNA reads as TGTGCCAGCAGCCCTGGGACAGGGTCGGATCAGCCCCAGCATTTT. The complete variable domain, with remaining parts taken from reference TRBV7-9 and TRBJ1-5, reads DTGVSQNPRHKITKRGQNVTFRCDPISEHNRLYWYRQTLGQGPEFLTYFQNEAQLEKSRLLSDRFSAERPKGSFSTLEIQRTEQGDSAMYLCASSPGTGSDQPQHFGDGTRLSIL.

This clone appeared once. The chain uses TRBV20-1 and TRBJ2-1; D not resolved. CDR1 is DFQATT and CDR2 is SNEGSKA in the germline V gene (reference sequence). The germline V and J ends were trimmed by 5 bases and 7 bases, with 9 bases remaining between them. CDR3 length equals 11 residues. The CDR3 nucleotides are TGCAGTGCTGGCAAACGGAATGAGCAGTTCTTC. Its translation: CSAGKRNEQFF.

The chain's CDR3 is CASSLRAGVEAFF. In DNA, the CDR3 is TGTGCCAGCAGCTTGAGGGCCGGCGTTGAAGCTTTCTTT. The rearrangement uses TRBV5-4 and TRBJ1-1; D is ambiguous. The CDR3 runs 13 residues. Germline V CDR1 and CDR2: SGHNT, YYREEE (reference sequence). V was pared by 1 base and J by 7 bases, with 11 bases between.

V gene TRBV6-1 combines with J gene TRBJ2-5; 10 bases fit TRBD2. The CDR3 has 18 residues. Per the germline V gene, CDR1 is MNHNS and CDR2 is SASEGT. Unmatched junction bases numbered 13, after V lost 4 bases and J lost 2 bases. CDR3 sequence: CASSVGAGGRAYQETQYF. The CDR3 DNA follows: TGTGCCAGCAGTGTAGGAGCGGGAGGGCGGGCTTATCAAGAGACCCAGTACTTC.

The CDR3 is CASSLGGPGTGELFF. DNA for the CDR3: TGTGCCAGCAGCTTGGGAGGGCCGGGAACCGGGGAGCTGTTTTTT. The chain has TRBV11-1 and TRBJ2-2; TRBD2 matches at 7 bases. This CDR3 spans 15 amino acids. Trimming took 3 bases from V and 5 from J; bases not matched to a gene: 6. From germline, CDR1 is SGHAT and CDR2 FQDESV (reference sequence).

In DNA, the CDR3 is TGCGCCAGCAGTGAAGGAGATCAGCCCCAGCATTTT. Its protein product is CASSEGDQPQHF. The chain joins TRBV10-1 to TRBJ1-5; D is ambiguous. V shed 3 bases and J shed 5 bases, with 5 bases lying between them. Germline CDR1 is WNHNN and CDR2 is SYGVQD (reference sequence). This CDR3 is 12 amino acids long.

This clone was observed a single time. The chain links TRBV5-4 to TRBJ2-2, with D hard to call. The CDR3 runs to 14 residues. Germline V gene data show CDR1 as SGHNT and CDR2 as YYREEE (reference sequence). V lost 0 bases and J 1 base, leaving 4 bases between the germline ends. The DNA of the CDR3 is TGTGCCAGCAGCTTGGACGGGAACACCGGGGAGCTGTTTTTT. This translates into CASSLDGNTGELFF.

This clone turned up a few times. This chain uses TRBV19 with TRBJ1-1, with D unclear. The CDR3 has 13 amino acids. The V gene lost 5 bases and the J gene lost 2 bases, with 9 bases spanning the gap. Germline V gene lookup returns CDR1 LNHDA and CDR2 SQIVND (reference sequence). CDR3 region: CASSRQENTEAFF. DNA for the CDR3: TGTGCCAGTAGTCGGCAGGAAAACACTGAAGCTTTCTTT.

The count of this clone is one. This chain joins TRBV18 and TRBJ1-2; 9 bases map to TRBD1. V trimming: 0 bases; J trimming: 2 bases; junction bases outside the gene matches: 1. The CDR3 totals 15 residues. Germline assignment: CDR1 KGHSH and CDR2 LQKENI. CDR3 amino acids: CASSPPGTGNYGYTF. The CDR3 DNA reads TGTGCCAGCTCACCACCCGGGACAGGGAACTATGGCTACACCTTC.

The CDR3 region has the DNA TGTGCCAGCAGCTTAGCAGGGAGCTACAATGAGCAGTTCTTC. It translates to CASSLAGSYNEQFF. This chain joins TRBV7-6 and TRBJ2-1; TRBD2 is a possible D gene (5 bases). Trimming removed 0 bases at V and 3 bases at J, with 6 bases between. The germline CDR1 and CDR2 sequences are SGHVS and FNYEAQ. The CDR3 is 14 amino acids.

The V gene is TRBV18, the J gene TRBJ2-2; 8 nucleotides line up with TRBD1. With 3 bases clipped from V and 4 bases from J, the junction kept 4 bases outside the gene matches. CDR1 is KGHSH and CDR2 is LQKENI in the germline V gene. The CDR3 runs to 15 residues. The CDR3 region has the DNA TGTGCCAGCTCACCCCTGGACAGGGTCACCGGGGAGCTGTTTTTT. The encoded protein is CASSPLDRVTGELFF.

This sequence joins TRBV19 and TRBJ1-1; D call uncertain. Trimming left V 0 bases short and J 1 base short, with 24 bases between. In germline, CDR1 is LNHDA, CDR2 SQIVND (reference sequence). CDR3 size: 20 residues. CDR3 loop: CASSIDRWFEDDNGNTEAFF. CDR3 nucleotides: TGTGCCAGTAGTATAGATCGGTGGTTCGAGGACGACAACGGGAACACTGAAGCTTTCTTT.

The chain links TRBV7-3 to TRBJ2-1, with D maybe TRBD2 (6 bases). The V gene's germline CDR1 is SGHTA and CDR2 FQGTGA. Trimming pared 2 bases from V and 6 bases from J, leaving 14 bases between. The CDR3 consists of 15 residues. The chain's CDR3 is CASSLVGGGGNEQFF. For the CDR3, the DNA is TGTGCCAGCAGCTTAGTGGGAGGCGGCGGCAATGAGCAGTTCTTC.

This clone was counted once. The chain is built from TRBV7-9 and TRBJ2-1, with TRBD2 matching 7 bases. After removal of 0 bases from V and 13 bases from J, the junction contained 3 bases not matched to a gene. Germline V gives CDR1 SEHNR, CDR2 FQNEAQ (reference sequence). This CDR3 region has 12 residues. The CDR3 DNA is TGTGCCAGCAGCTTAGCCGAGACTAGCCAGTTCTTC. This encodes CASSLAETSQFF.

This clone was seen only a few times. The V and J genes are TRBV2 and TRBJ1-2, with D unclear. CDR3 length equals 10 residues. The germline gives CDR1 SNHLY, CDR2 FYNNEI. The CDR3, as DNA: TGTGCTTCAGTGGGCTATGGCTACACCTTC. Its protein product is CASVGYGYTF. The full variable domain, its missing parts supplied by reference TRBV2 and TRBJ1-2, is EPEVTQTPSHQVTQMGQEVILRCVPISNHLYFYWYRQILGQKVEFLVSFYNNEISEKSEIFDDQFSVERPDGSNFTLKIRSTKLEDSAMYFCASVGYGYTFGSGTRLTVV.

The rearrangement links TRBV14 to TRBJ1-4; D gene unclear. The germline V and J ends were trimmed by 1 base and 8 bases, with 5 bases remaining between them. The germline V gene has CDR1 SGHDN and CDR2 FVKESK. CDR3 length: 12 amino acids. DNA for the CDR3: TGTGCCAGCAGCCAAGGACTCGAAAAACTGTTTTTT. It yields the protein CASSQGLEKLFF.

The count of this clone is one. The genes are TRBV29-1 and TRBJ1-5; D is possibly TRBD1 (6 bases). V lost 3 bases and J lost 5, with 11 bases in between. Germline V gene data show CDR1 as SQVTM and CDR2 as ANQGSEA. CDR3 length: 13 residues. The CDR3 protein is CSVELAGDQPQHF. CDR3 nucleotides: TGCAGCGTTGAGTTGGCAGGGGATCAGCCCCAGCATTTT.

CDR3 in DNA: TGTGCCAGTAGTATGAGTGGGACGAAGTCCCAAGAGACCCAGTACTTC. This sequence encodes CASSMSGTKSQETQYF. This chain links TRBV19 with TRBJ2-5; D is tentatively TRBD1 or TRBD2 (5 bases each). V shed 3 bases and J shed 1 base, with 15 bases lying between them. This CDR3 comprises 16 residues. The germline gives CDR1 LNHDA, CDR2 SQIVND (reference sequence).

This clone is a singleton in its sample. The chain has TRBV18 and TRBJ2-3, with D unclear. With 3 bases removed from V and 0 bases from J, the gap between germline ends came to 4 bases. The CDR3 runs to 13 residues. Per germline, CDR1 KGHSH and CDR2 LQKENI. The DNA for the CDR3 is TGTGCCAGCTCACCCTTTAGCACAGATACGCAGTATTTT. Protein: CASSPFSTDTQYF.

The chain employs TRBV30 and TRBJ1-1, with D unresolved. CDR1 GTSNPN and CDR2 SVGIG come from the germline V gene (reference sequence). This CDR3 contains 14 residues. V was pared by 2 bases and J by 0 bases, with 10 bases between. CDR3 loop: CAWSTESVNTEAFF. The CDR3 nucleotides read TGTGCCTGGAGTACAGAGAGTGTGAACACTGAAGCTTTCTTT.

The chain is built from TRBV18 and TRBJ2-7; D not certain. This CDR3 has 14 residues. Germline lookup yields CDR1 KGHSH and CDR2 LQKENI. V lost 1 base, J lost 3 bases, and 10 bases lay in between. The CDR3 loop reads CASSPLGSDYEQYF. CDR3 nucleotides: TGTGCCAGCTCACCACTGGGCTCGGACTACGAGCAGTACTTC.